This T cell receptor beta chain was documented in a study of cytomegalovirus exposure and HLA in healthy donors. PCR employed 60 Vbeta and 13 Jbeta primers. This table comes from immunoSEQ multiplex PCR, and its TCRdb copy is limited to in-frame clones, with some not included. In the table there are about 190,000 clones, about 69% of which are singletons. Although they were nominally healthy when sampled, donors likely had unrecorded immune exposures. Regarding this clone: Its antigen is still unknown.

General study points: Common viral pathogens (according to a later analysis) appeared linked to several of the most significant clusters.

The source of this sequence is a young man in good health and CMV-seropositive. Sequenced input: PBMCs.

CDR3 amino acids: CASSPPGGQGYTF. The CDR3 nucleotides read TGTGCCAGCAGCCCCCCCGGGGGGCAAGGCTACACCTTC. The chain recombines TRBV7-9 with TRBJ1-2; a possible D gene is TRBD1 (6 bases). Deletions cut 5 bases from V and 8 bases from J, with 15 bases between. This CDR3 comprises 13 residues. Germline CDR1 SEHNR, CDR2 FQNEAQ (reference sequence).